This entry concerns a single T cell receptor beta chain. The antigen is undetermined. V dropped 2 bases and J dropped 5 bases, with 16 bases sitting between them. This CDR3 is 16 amino acids long. This sample was taken from a study of T cells after yellow fever vaccination. Study-wide results and caveats: Contaminating bulk clonotypes could be abundant in FACS-sorted repertoires.

MiXCR, applied by TCRdb to the 5' RACE reads, yields one record per CDR3 protein. Among some 560,000 distinct CDR3 sequences listed, around a sixth were seen once. Sequencing used PBMCs, obtained more than 4 days after the first yellow fever vaccination. The source of this sequence is a man aged 18 to 30 who received the YFV17D yellow fever vaccine. The chain recombines TRBV12-3 or TRBV12-4 with TRBJ2-1; D assignment may be TRBD1 or TRBD2 (5 bases each). CDR3 in amino acids: CASSLPTGRSNNEQFF. CDR3 coding DNA: TGTGCCAGCAGTTTACCCACGGGACGGAGCAACAATGAGCAGTTCTTC.